The 19 T cell receptor beta chains given below trace back to one sample, sequenced in a study of blood T cell repertoires in COVID-19. Produced via immunoSEQ multiplex PCR; TCRdb's table is partial and in-frame only. The profile shows hundreds of thousands of clones, 70% to 90% of them singletons. Material: PBMCs or T cells enriched from blood (not recorded which). Receptors were obtained from a woman aged 18-29 years with acute COVID-19.

V is TRBV7-8 and J is TRBJ1-3; 9 bases are a match to TRBD1. CDR3 length equals 16 residues. V was pared by 2 bases and J by 2 bases, with 4 bases of the junction left unmatched. Germline CDR1 is SGHVS and CDR2 is FQNEAQ. DNA of the CDR3: TGTGCCAGCAGCTTATATGGGACAGGGCCTGGAAACACCATATATTTT. Amino acid sequence: CASSLYGTGPGNTIYF.

J is TRBJ2-7 and V is TRBV5-4; the match to TRBD2 covers 7 bases. The CDR3 has 13 residues. Germline values: CDR1 SGHNT, CDR2 YYREEE (reference sequence). Unmatched junction bases numbered 10, after V lost 6 bases and J lost 7 bases. The CDR3 loop is CASTPRGVSEQYF. CDR3 sequence (DNA): TGTGCCAGCACCCCCCGGGGGGTGAGTGAGCAGTACTTC.

The chain is built from TRBV29-1 and TRBJ1-2, with a weak D call TRBD1 (5 bases). CDR3 length equals 12 residues. Per germline, CDR1 SQVTM and CDR2 ANQGSEA. V was cut by 3 bases and J by 4 bases, with 9 bases left in between. The CDR3 spells CSVETRVYGYTF. The CDR3 bases are TGCAGCGTTGAGACCAGGGTCTATGGCTACACCTTC.

CDR3 sequence: CASSLRGSGGELFF. CDR3 coding DNA: TGCGCCAGCAGCTTGAGAGGGTCGGGCGGGGAGCTGTTTTTT. V is TRBV5-1 and J is TRBJ2-2; possible D gene TRBD2, 5 bases. CDR3 length: 14 amino acids. The germline V gene has CDR1 SGHRS and CDR2 YFSETQ. The V gene lost 1 base and the J gene lost 7 bases, with 11 bases spanning the gap.

This chain links TRBV6-5 with TRBJ1-4; D not resolved. The CDR3 extends over 15 amino acids. The germline V and J ends were trimmed by 6 bases and 0 bases, with 11 bases remaining between them. Per germline, CDR1 MNHEY and CDR2 SVGAGI. CDR3 bases: TGTGCCAGCAGACCCAGCGGGGCAACTAATGAAAAACTGTTTTTT. Protein: CASRPSGATNEKLFF.

The chain combines TRBV2 with TRBJ1-1; D call uncertain. Germline-derived CDR1 and CDR2 are SNHLY and FYNNEI. V was pared by 6 bases and J by 1 base, with 9 bases between. CDR3 size: 13 residues. Written as DNA, the CDR3 is TGTGCCAGCAGACGAGAAGAGAACACTGAAGCTTTCTTT. It encodes CASRREENTEAFF.

This chain links TRBV5-6 with TRBJ2-7, with TRBD1 matching over 10 bases. Germline CDR1 reads SGHDT; CDR2 reads YYEEEE. CDR3 length equals 16 residues. V was clipped by 2 bases and J by 2 bases; unmatched bases: 7. The CDR3, as DNA: TGTGCCAGCAGCTTAGCTGGACAGGGGGTTACCTACGAGCAGTACTTC. Its translation is CASSLAGQGVTYEQYF.

The chain couples TRBV24-1 to TRBJ2-3; 9 bases are shared with TRBD1. Germline lookup yields CDR1 KGHDR and CDR2 SFDVKD. Trimming at V came to 4 bases and at J to 0 bases, leaving 4 bases not matched to a gene. The CDR3 runs 16 residues. CDR3 loop: CATSDPGQGSTDTQYF. CDR3 DNA: TGTGCCACCAGTGACCCGGGACAGGGTAGCACAGATACGCAGTATTTT.

CDR3 in DNA: TGTGCCACCAAACTTGCCGAAGCTTTCTTT. Amino acids: CATKLAEAFF. The rearrangement uses TRBV6-5 and TRBJ1-1; D uncertain. V dropped 10 bases and J dropped 8 bases, with 11 bases sitting between them. The CDR3 loop spans 10 amino acids. From germline, CDR1 is MNHEY and CDR2 SVGAGI.

The chain joins TRBV9 to TRBJ1-6, with 7 nucleotides matching TRBD1. The CDR3 consists of 14 residues. Trimming cost V 3 bases and J 8 bases; bases outside gene matches: 5. In germline, CDR1 is SGDLS, CDR2 YYNGEE. Here the CDR3 DNA reads TGTGCCAGCAGCGCCGGGACAGTTTATTCACCCCTCCACTTT. This gives the protein CASSAGTVYSPLHF.

The J gene is TRBJ2-7, the V gene TRBV18, with 9 bases fitting TRBD2. CDR3 length equals 16 residues. With V trimmed by 3 bases and J by 4 bases, 10 bases remained unmatched. From germline, CDR1 is KGHSH and CDR2 LQKENI. The chain's CDR3 is CASSPGGRANLYEQYF. Written as DNA, the CDR3 is TGTGCCAGCTCACCTGGCGGGAGGGCCAATCTTTACGAGCAGTACTTC.

The J gene is TRBJ1-4, the V gene TRBV6-6, with TRBD1 identical over 9 bases. The V segment lost 4 bases and the J segment 8 bases; nucleotides outside the gene matches: 8. CDR3 length: 15 amino acids. Germline V gene sequence: CDR1 MNHNY, CDR2 SVGAGI (reference sequence). The CDR3 loop is CASSSPGQGVEKLFF. The CDR3 DNA follows: TGTGCCAGCAGTTCACCGGGACAGGGAGTAGAAAAACTGTTTTTT.

This clone was seen once. This sequence joins TRBV19 and TRBJ1-3; 8 positions agree with TRBD1. V shed 5 bases, J shed 2 bases, and the junction held 8 bases outside the gene matches. Looked up from germline, CDR1 is LNHDA and CDR2 is SQIVND (reference sequence). The CDR3 is 16 amino acids. The CDR3 loop reads CASSQGAAATGNTIYF. The CDR3 DNA sequence: TGTGCCAGTAGTCAGGGGGCGGCAGCGACTGGAAACACCATATATTTT.

CDR3 DNA: TGTGCCAGCAGCCAAGATCAAGAAGGCGGGAGGCCCGAGACCCAGTACTTC. It translates to CASSQDQEGGRPETQYF. The rearrangement uses TRBV3-1 (or the pseudogene TRBV3-2) and TRBJ2-5, with TRBD2 matching over 8 bases. The CDR3 is 17 amino acids. CDR1 and CDR2 (germline): LGHDT, YNNKEL (reference sequence). Trimming removed 0 bases from V and 5 bases from J; junction bases left unmatched: 11.

This clone has only a few counts. The V call is TRBV3-1 (or the pseudogene TRBV3-2), the J call TRBJ2-7; 8 nucleotides agree with TRBD1. The CDR3 is 18 residues long. Germline-derived CDR1 and CDR2 are LGHDT and YNNKEL (reference sequence). V lost 0 bases and J lost 5; bases outside the gene matches: 15. In nucleotides, the CDR3 is TGTGCCAGCAGCCAAGAGCCCCCAGGGACAGGTTCGTCCAACGAGCAGTACTTC. Amino acids: CASSQEPPGTGSSNEQYF.

V is TRBV9 and J is TRBJ2-3; 11 bases fit TRBD2. The V gene's germline CDR1 is SGDLS and CDR2 YYNGEE. This CDR3 has 16 amino acids. With V trimmed by 4 bases and J by 3 bases, 7 bases remained unmatched. CDR3 sequence: CASSISGGAMTDTQYF. As DNA, the CDR3 is TGTGCCAGCAGCATTAGCGGGGGGGCCATGACAGATACGCAGTATTTT.

This clone was recorded a few times. The chain uses TRBV2 and TRBJ1-1; 8 bases align to TRBD1. The CDR3 length is 14 residues. Trimming took 7 bases from V and 4 from J; bases not matched to a gene: 8. CDR1 is SNHLY, CDR2 FYNNEI, per germline. CDR3 protein: CASMYRDRGTEAFF. The DNA for the CDR3 is TGTGCCAGCATGTATCGCGACAGGGGCACTGAAGCTTTCTTT.

This chain connects TRBV7-2 to TRBJ2-1, with D uncertain. V was pared by 4 bases and J by 7 bases, with 8 bases between. Looked up from germline, CDR1 is SGHTA and CDR2 is FQGNSA. This CDR3 has 12 residues. The CDR3 DNA is TGTGCCAGCAGCTCCGAGTGGAATGAGCAGTTCTTC. Translating gives CASSSEWNEQFF.

Notes on this clone: Other DNA sequences in the same sample also yield this CDR3. The chain is built from TRBV6-5 and TRBJ2-7; 12 bases align to TRBD2. The germline V gene encodes CDR1 MNHEY and CDR2 SVGAGI. The CDR3 runs 13 residues. With 6 bases clipped from V and 6 bases from J, the junction kept 3 bases outside the gene matches. CDR3 nucleotide sequence: TGTGCCAGCAGGCCGGGACTAGCGGGCGAGCAGTACTTC. Translated: CASRPGLAGEQYF.